Shown below are 19 T cell receptor beta chains from a single sample sequenced in a study of blood T cells in healthy people across ages. A second PCR, run for roughly 7 to 11 cycles, used a sample-barcoded 5' primer plus a J-beta primer mix. TCRdb called the 5' RACE reads again in MiXCR, with one record for every CDR3 protein. Of roughly 800,000 distinct CDR3 sequences in the sample, about 26% were seen once. These data are also associated with another study on T cells of mothers and their children.

The sample was blood. These receptors originate from a boy aged 5-17 years in good health.

In this sample, this clonotype turned up a few times. The J gene is TRBJ1-1, the V gene TRBV11-2, with D perhaps matching TRBD1 (6 bases). Trimming left V 5 bases short and J 5 bases short, with 15 bases between. Germline CDR1 SGHAT, CDR2 FQNNGV. The CDR3 consists of 14 residues. This CDR3 is CASSTRGIGTEAFF. The CDR3 DNA follows: TGTGCCAGCAGCACCAGGGGAATTGGGACTGAAGCTTTCTTT.

This clonotype was detected only a few times. V gene TRBV12-3 or TRBV12-4 combines with J gene TRBJ1-1; D unresolved. The CDR3 consists of 12 residues. With 8 bases removed from V and 4 bases from J, the gap between germline ends came to 11 bases. CDR3 nucleotides: TGTGCCAGCGCCATGGGTAGCACTGAAGCTTTCTTT. Encoded protein: CASAMGSTEAFF.

The chain is built from TRBV5-1 and TRBJ2-1; 8 nucleotides agree with TRBD1. Germline CDR1 SGHRS, CDR2 YFSETQ. The J segment lost 1 base and the V segment lost 4 bases, leaving 4 bases of the junction unmatched. This CDR3 has 15 amino acids. The CDR3 protein is CASSIQGGSYNEQFF. In DNA, the CDR3 is TGCGCCAGCAGCATACAGGGGGGATCCTACAATGAGCAGTTCTTC. Drawing the rest from reference TRBV5-1 and TRBJ2-1, the complete variable domain is KAGVTQTPRYLIKTRGQQVTLSCSPISGHRSVSWYQQTPGQGLQFLFEYFSETQRNKGNFPGRFSGRQFSNSRSEMNVSTLELGDSALYLCASSIQGGSYNEQFFGPGTRLTVL.

V usage is TRBV18 and J usage is TRBJ2-5; 8 bases are shared with TRBD1. The CDR3 runs to 14 residues. Germline V CDR1 and CDR2: KGHSH, LQKENI. V shed 5 bases and J 7 bases; nucleotides not matched to a gene: 9. As DNA, the CDR3 is TGTGCCAGCTCAAACGACAGGGGATTAGGGACCCAGTACTTC. It codes for CASSNDRGLGTQYF.

The chain has TRBV4-2 and TRBJ2-1; 8 bases align to TRBD2. The end of the DNA fits TRBJ2-7 better, so the J call may be wrong. CDR3 length equals 16 residues. Germline CDR1 LGHNA, CDR2 YNFKEQ. The CDR3 is CASSLAVGGGRNEQYF. The CDR3 nucleotides read TGTGCCAGCAGCCTGGCGGTCGGGGGGGGGAGGAATGAGCAGTACTTC.

In its sample, this clonotype was seen a few times. The CDR3 loop is CASSPGQGSYVQETQYF. As DNA, the CDR3 is TGTGCCAGCAGCCCGGGACAGGGGTCCTATGTCCAAGAGACCCAGTACTTC. This chain joins TRBV7-3 and TRBJ2-5; 10 bases are a match to TRBD1. V dropped 5 bases and J dropped 1; count of bases not matched to a gene: 10. CDR1 is SGHTA and CDR2 is FQGTGA in the germline V gene. CDR3 length: 17 residues.

This clonotype has a handful of counts. This chain uses TRBV3-1 with TRBJ2-2; 7 bases align to TRBD2. The CDR3 extends over 14 amino acids. CDR1 and CDR2 from the germline V gene are LGHDT and YNNKEL (reference sequence). Trimming removed 8 bases from V and 6 bases from J; junction bases left unmatched: 9. CDR3 DNA: TGTGCCAGCGGGGAGGGTCAAGGCGCCGGGGAGCTGTTTTTT. Translated, it gives CASGEGQGAGELFF.

This clonotype came up a few times. CDR3: CAWSVGQGPRRYF. CDR3 sequence (DNA): TGTGCCTGGAGTGTCGGACAGGGCCCTCGCCGGTACTTC. The V gene is TRBV30, the J gene TRBJ2-5; 8 bases map to TRBD1. This CDR3 is built from 13 residues. The germline V gene encodes CDR1 GTSNPN and CDR2 SVGIG (reference sequence). Trimming cost V 0 bases and J 13 bases; bases outside gene matches: 10.

CDR3: CSVTGTNYGYTF. The CDR3 bases are TGCAGCGTGACAGGGACTAACTATGGCTACACCTTC. The V and J genes are TRBV29-1 and TRBJ1-2; TRBD1 matches at 7 bases. Germline CDR1 SQVTM, CDR2 ANQGSEA. Trimming cost V 6 bases and J 0 bases; bases outside gene matches: 1. The CDR3 is 12 residues long.

The rearrangement uses TRBV6-5 and TRBJ2-7; D is unresolved. Germline V CDR1 and CDR2: MNHEY, SVGAGI. The CDR3 is made up of 15 amino acids. V lost 6 bases and J lost 3, with 18 bases in between. CDR3 coding DNA: TGTGCCAGCAGCTATGGGTCCGGCAGTCTCTACGAGCAGTACTTC. As protein: CASSYGSGSLYEQYF.

The chain combines TRBV12-3 or TRBV12-4 with TRBJ2-4; 9 nucleotides agree with TRBD1. With V trimmed by 5 bases and J by 2 bases, 1 base remained unmatched. The CDR3 is 14 residues long. CDR3 sequence reads: CASSGQGPKNIQYF. Written as DNA, the CDR3 is TGTGCCAGCAGTGGACAGGGGCCCAAAAACATTCAGTACTTC.

This clonotype turned up a few times. Relative to the germline gene, one junction end is altered; a read error may explain this. The chain is built from TRBV3-1 and TRBJ1-2, with TRBD1 matching 10 bases. This CDR3 is built from 16 residues. The germline V gene encodes CDR1 LGHDT and CDR2 YNNKEL (reference sequence). CDR3 DNA sequence: TGTGCCTGCAGCCAAGAATCCGGGACAGGGGCCGGGGGCTACACCTTC. Protein: CACSQESGTGAGGYTF.

The chain is built from TRBV25-1 and TRBJ2-7; D is undetermined. The V end was cut by 6 bases, the J end by 5 bases, with 8 bases between. Per germline, CDR1 MGHDK and CDR2 SYGVNS. This CDR3 is built from 11 residues. The CDR3 reads CASSLFNEQYF. The CDR3 nucleotides read TGTGCCAGCAGCTTGTTCAACGAGCAGTACTTC.

This clonotype was counted only a few times. The chain links TRBV11-2 to TRBJ2-7; 7 positions match TRBD1. With V trimmed by 5 bases and J by 1 base, 11 bases remained unmatched. The CDR3 has 16 amino acids. The germline CDR1 and CDR2 sequences are SGHAT and FQNNGV. The CDR3 protein is CASSIGPRDRSYEQYF. The CDR3 region has the DNA TGTGCCAGCAGCATTGGACCCCGGGACAGATCCTACGAGCAGTACTTC. The full variable domain, with the rest looked up from reference TRBV11-2 and TRBJ2-7, is EAGVAQSPRYKIIEKRQSVAFWCNPISGHATLYWYQQILGQGPKLLIQFQNNGVVDDSQLPKDRFSAERLKGVDSTLKIQPAKLEDSAVYLCASSIGPRDRSYEQYFGPGTRLTVT.

CDR3 loop: CASRRGPTSGANVLTF. CDR3 DNA: TGTGCCAGCAGAAGGGGACCAACCTCTGGGGCCAACGTCCTGACTTTC. This rearrangement joins TRBV5-5 to TRBJ2-6; tentatively, D is TRBD1 or TRBD2 (5 bases each). With 5 bases removed from V and 0 bases from J, the gap between germline ends came to 12 bases. The CDR3 is 16 amino acids. CDR1 and CDR2 from the germline V gene are SGHKS and YYEKEE (reference sequence).

This clonotype has ten or more counts. The V and J genes are TRBV4-1 and TRBJ2-7, with TRBD2 as a possible D gene (7 bases). The CDR3 is 15 amino acids. Germline CDR1 MGHRA, CDR2 YSYEKL. V was clipped by 5 bases and J by 1 base, with 15 bases between them. This CDR3 is CASSLQEGGSYEQYF. CDR3 nucleotide sequence: TGCGCCAGCAGCTTACAGGAGGGGGGGTCCTACGAGCAGTACTTC.

Only a few counts were recorded for this clonotype. V and J are TRBV18 and TRBJ1-3, with TRBD1 as a possible D gene (6 bases). V gave up 5 bases and J gave up 0 bases, with 11 bases separating them. This CDR3 has 15 amino acids. Germline CDR1 and CDR2: KGHSH and LQKENI. The CDR3 bases are TGTGCCAGCTCAGAAGGACAGCTCTCTGGAAACACCATATATTTT. Amino acid sequence: CASSEGQLSGNTIYF.

The J gene is TRBJ2-6, the V gene TRBV20-1; no definite D call. Germline CDR1 DFQATT, CDR2 SNEGSKA (reference sequence). V lost 3 bases and J 0 bases, leaving 12 bases between the germline ends. This CDR3 has 16 amino acids. The CDR3 DNA is TGCAGTGCTAGCCCGGGCGACCCCTCTGGGGCCAACGTCCTGACTTTC. Translated, it gives CSASPGDPSGANVLTF.

The rearrangement uses TRBV2 and TRBJ2-1; D possibly corresponds to TRBD1 (5 bases). This CDR3 contains 11 residues. CDR1 is SNHLY and CDR2 is FYNNEI in the germline V gene. V lost 6 bases, J lost 16 bases, and 16 bases lay in between. The CDR3 sequence: CASRFGPRAFF. CDR3 coding DNA: TGTGCCAGCAGATTCGGCCCCAGGGCATTCTTC.